A selection of T cell receptor beta chains follows, all from one sample in a study of T cell responses to AZD1222 COVID-19 vaccine. Here immunoSEQ multiplex PCR was the method, and the copy in TCRdb shows in-frame clones only, minus some. The profile shows more than 85,000 clones, 87% of them singletons. The sample in question was peripheral blood, obtained on day 0 of AZD1222 vaccination. The source of these receptors is an adult in good health. Both conserved end residues are part of each CDR3. The order of the fields is D gene, J gene, clone size, V gene, CDR3 protein, CDR3 DNA. D genes are given only for firm matches. Size is stated for part of the rows, as once, few or many counts, or as a class when the clone is expanded.

>-|TRBJ2-7|-|TRBV3-1/TRBV3-2
CASSPGLRYEQYF
TGTGCCAGCAGCCCGGGACTTCGATACGAGCAGTACTTC
>-|TRBJ2-7|few|TRBV6-4
CASSEEGEGSYEQYF
TGTGCCAGCAGTGAAGAGGGAGAGGGCTCCTACGAGCAGTACTTC
>-|TRBJ1-2|-|TRBV27
CASSLAAGVLRGYTF
TGTGCCAGCAGCCTCGCCGCAGGGGTGTTACGTGGCTACACCTTC
>TRBD1|TRBJ1-2|-|TRBV18
CASSPGTGDNGYTF
TGTGCCAGCTCACCTGGGACAGGCGATAATGGCTACACCTTC
>-|TRBJ1-2|-|TRBV28
CASSSGTIVWGYTF
TGTGCCAGCAGTTCTGGGACCATTGTATGGGGCTACACCTTC
>TRBD2|TRBJ2-2|-|TRBV4-1
CASSQPLRTSGGANTGELFF
TGCGCCAGCAGCCAACCCCTAAGGACTAGCGGGGGGGCGAACACCGGGGAGCTGTTTTTT
>-|TRBJ1-2|-|TRBV5-4
CASSLNWGANYGYTF
TGTGCCAGCAGCTTGAATTGGGGGGCTAACTATGGCTACACCTTC
>TRBD1|TRBJ1-2|-|TRBV28
CASTTPGTDRVSGYTF
TGTGCCAGCACCACCCCCGGCACGGACAGGGTTAGTGGCTACACCTTC
>TRBD2|TRBJ2-1|-|TRBV7-8
CASSLGTSGDSYNEQFF
TGTGCCAGCAGCCTTGGGACTAGCGGGGATTCCTACAATGAGCAGTTCTTC
>-|TRBJ1-2|-|TRBV5-4
CASSPGTGNYGYTF
TGTGCCAGCAGCCCGGGGACCGGGAACTATGGCTACACCTTC
>-|TRBJ1-2|few|TRBV2
CATNNGADGYTF
TGTGCCACCAATAACGGGGCAGATGGCTACACCTTC
>-|TRBJ2-3|few|TRBV4-2
CASSQDTAETNTDTQYF
TGTGCCAGCAGCCAAGATACGGCGGAGACGAACACAGATACGCAGTATTTT
>-|TRBJ2-5|-|TRBV6-5
CASSTRLGREETQYF
TGTGCCAGCAGTACCCGACTAGGGCGGGAAGAGACCCAGTACTTC
>-|TRBJ2-5|-|TRBV7-2
CASSLGSQETQYF
TGTGCCAGCAGCTTGGGCAGCCAAGAGACCCAGTACTTC
>-|TRBJ1-5|-|TRBV28
CASSSGGWSNQPQHF
TGTGCCAGCAGTTCGGGGGGATGGAGCAATCAGCCCCAGCATTTT
>TRBD1|TRBJ2-1|-|TRBV5-6
CASSLGDRGVLF
TGTGCCAGCAGCTTGGGGGACAGGGGAGTCCTCTTC
>-|TRBJ2-7|-|TRBV4-2
CASSQTEPPYEQYF
TGTGCCAGCAGCCAAACGGAGCCCCCCTACGAGCAGTACTTC
>-|TRBJ1-6|-|TRBV7-2
CASSLRQSPGSYNSPLHF
TGTGCCAGCAGCCTCAGACAATCTCCTGGCTCCTATAATTCACCCCTCCACTTT
>-|TRBJ1-3|few|TRBV2
CASSEAGSGAGNTIYF
TGTGCCAGCAGTGAAGCAGGGTCAGGGGCGGGAAACACCATATATTTT
>-|TRBJ2-1|-|TRBV24-1
CATSDLGDEQFF
TGTGCCACCAGTGATTTAGGGGATGAGCAGTTCTTC
>-|TRBJ1-5|-|TRBV28
CASSLSLGYQHF
TGTGCCAGCAGTTTATCTCTGGGATACCAGCATTTT
>TRBD2|TRBJ2-1|-|TRBV29-1
CSSRGGLWNNEQFF
TGCAGCTCACGGGGGGGGCTTTGGAACAATGAGCAGTTCTTC
>-|TRBJ2-3|once|TRBV13
CASSRTSTDTQYF
TGTGCCAGCAGCCGGACAAGCACAGATACGCAGTATTTT
>TRBD2|TRBJ2-3|-|TRBV27
CASSPELATSTDTQYF
TGTGCCAGCAGTCCAGAACTAGCGACTAGCACAGATACGCAGTATTTT
>-|TRBJ1-2|few|TRBV10-2
CASGTDYGYTF
TGCGCCAGCGGGACGGACTATGGCTACACCTTC
>TRBD1|TRBJ1-1|-|TRBV5-1
CASSLAGTGPSPFF
TGCGCCAGCAGCTTGGCGGGGACAGGGCCGAGTCCTTTCTTT
>TRBD2|TRBJ2-1|-|TRBV28
CASSLGGLAGVNEQFF
TGTGCCAGCAGTTTAGGGGGACTAGCGGGAGTAAATGAGCAGTTCTTC
>-|TRBJ2-3|once|TRBV18
CASSPIADTQYF
TGTGCCAGCTCACCCATCGCAGATACGCAGTATTTT
>-|TRBJ1-1|-|TRBV7-6
CASSAEGGMNTEAFF
TGTGCCAGCAGCGCAGAAGGGGGAATGAACACTGAAGCTTTCTTT
>-|TRBJ1-1|-|TRBV10-3
CAISDRTGSLEAFF
TGTGCCATCAGTGATCGGACCGGGAGTCTTGAAGCTTTCTTT
>-|TRBJ2-7|-|TRBV15
CATSPRDLHEQYF
TGTGCCACCAGCCCCCGCGATCTCCACGAGCAGTACTTC
>-|TRBJ2-4|once|TRBV12-3/TRBV12-4
CASSFRRGIQYF
TGTGCCAGCAGTTTTCGTCGGGGCATTCAGTACTTC
>-|TRBJ1-1|-|TRBV28
CASSFPPRATNTEAFF
TGTGCCAGCAGTTTCCCGCCCCGGGCCACGAACACTGAAGCTTTCTTT
>TRBD2|TRBJ2-1|once|TRBV5-1
CASSMTSGNILYNEQFF
TGCGCCAGCAGCATGACTAGCGGGAACATCCTATACAATGAGCAGTTCTTC
>-|TRBJ1-1|-|TRBV5-1
CASSQGTEAFF
TGCGCCAGCAGCCAAGGGACTGAAGCTTTCTTT
>-|TRBJ2-1|-|TRBV18
CASSPPGSYNEQFF
TGTGCCAGCTCACCACCGGGCTCCTACAATGAGCAGTTCTTC
>-|TRBJ1-1|-|TRBV5-1
CASKVGLRGTEAFF
TGCGCCAGCAAAGTGGGACTTCGGGGGACTGAAGCTTTCTTT
>TRBD1|TRBJ1-1|-|TRBV3-1/TRBV3-2
CASSRQGGTEAFF
TGTGCCAGCAGCCGACAGGGCGGAACTGAAGCTTTCTTT
>TRBD1|TRBJ2-7|-|TRBV7-2
CASSPGQGHSYEQYF
TGTGCCAGCAGCCCGGGACAGGGTCACTCCTACGAGCAGTACTTC
>-|TRBJ1-6|once|TRBV10-3
CAISISGAHSPLHF
TGTGCCATCAGTATCTCAGGTGCACATTCACCCCTCCACTTT
>TRBD1|TRBJ1-4|-|TRBV18
CASSPWTGENEKLFF
TGTGCCAGCTCACCCTGGACAGGGGAGAATGAAAAACTGTTTTTT
>TRBD1|TRBJ1-3|-|TRBV5-4
CASTGTGPGVSGNTIYF
TGTGCCAGCACTGGGACAGGGCCCGGCGTCTCTGGAAACACCATATATTTT
>-|TRBJ2-1|once|TRBV24-1
CATSEAGSYNEQFF
TGTGCCACCAGTGAGGCAGGGTCCTACAATGAGCAGTTCTTC
>-|TRBJ2-7|-|TRBV10-1
CASSEWYAHEQYF
TGCGCCAGCAGTGAGTGGTATGCGCACGAGCAGTACTTC
>-|TRBJ2-7|-|TRBV11-2
CASSRQPGTDAYEQYF
TGTGCCAGCAGCAGACAACCCGGGACGGATGCCTACGAGCAGTACTTC
>-|TRBJ1-2|-|TRBV28
CASSLDGSYGYTF
TGTGCCAGCAGTCTGGACGGAAGCTATGGCTACACCTTC
>-|TRBJ2-3|-|TRBV3-1/TRBV3-2
CASSQNPDTQYF
TGTGCCAGCAGCCAGAACCCAGATACGCAGTATTTT
>-|TRBJ2-5|-|TRBV11-1
CASSPTDRAKTQYF
TGTGCCAGCAGCCCGACGGACCGGGCCAAGACCCAGTACTTC
>TRBD1|TRBJ2-3|-|TRBV9
CASSVSPRQGTTDTQYF
TGTGCCAGCAGCGTTAGCCCCCGACAGGGAACCACAGATACGCAGTATTTT
>-|TRBJ1-2|-|TRBV14
CASSQDAGTPYGYTF
TGTGCCAGCAGCCAAGATGCAGGGACCCCATATGGCTACACCTTC
>-|TRBJ1-1|-|TRBV10-1
CANPPGRVGTEAFF
TGCGCCAACCCCCCGGGCAGGGTAGGCACTGAAGCTTTCTTT
>-|TRBJ2-7|medium-sized|TRBV6-5
CASSYNLIGPQYF
TGTGCCAGCAGTTACAACCTAATTGGGCCCCAGTACTTC
>-|TRBJ1-1|-|TRBV13
CASSSGGAEATEAFF
TGTGCCAGCAGCTCTGGGGGGGCCGAGGCCACTGAAGCTTTCTTT
>-|TRBJ2-5|-|TRBV7-9
CASPPGESVWETQYF
TGTGCCAGCCCCCCGGGGGAGAGTGTCTGGGAGACCCAGTACTTC